The source of this T cell receptor beta chain is a study of T cell responses to AZD1222 COVID-19 vaccine. Of note for this clone: Its antigen is as yet unknown.

Study findings and constraints: Compared with day 0, the breadth and depth of the Spike-specific TCR repertoire rose significantly after two doses of AZD1222. Clonal diversity was possibly underestimated, and the donors were mostly white British, with more females. In all cases, repertoires were sampled only after the peak T cell response. Targets within unmutated variant regions were reportedly found for nearly half of spike-specific TCRs.

Germline V gives CDR1 MGHRA, CDR2 YSYEKL. The CDR3 runs 16 residues. V dropped 1 base and J dropped 1 base, with 13 bases sitting between them. Method: immunoSEQ multiplex PCR; TCRdb's copy keeps in-frame clones and lacks some. Altogether 90,000 to 150,000 clones are present, approximately 85% being singletons, with the ten largest covering 9% to 9.5%. This sequence originates from an adult in good health. Sequences were derived from peripheral blood, sampled on day 0 of AZD1222 vaccination. This rearrangement joins TRBV4-1 to TRBJ1-1; D is unclear. This chain's CDR3 is CASSQVAAQSNTEAFF. In nucleotides, the CDR3 is TGCGCCAGCAGCCAAGTGGCAGCACAATCGAACACTGAAGCTTTCTTT.